Presented here are 18 T cell receptor beta chains from one specimen sequenced in a study of cytomegalovirus exposure and HLA in healthy donors. The PCR employed 60 Vbeta primers together with 13 Jbeta primers. Some clones are missing from TCRdb's copy, which holds only in-frame ones; the method was immunoSEQ multiplex PCR. The table has 100,000 to 150,000 clones, approximately 80% seen once. Sequenced: PBMCs. Receptors were obtained from a female donor in good health and CMV-seropositive.

As for this clone: Other nucleotide sequences from this sample produce the same CDR3. The V gene is TRBV18, the J gene TRBJ1-1, with 9 bases lining up with TRBD1. The CDR3 runs to 16 residues. After removal of 3 bases from V and 0 bases from J, the junction contained 5 bases not matched to a gene. The germline gives CDR1 KGHSH, CDR2 LQKENI. CDR3 nucleotides: TGTGCCAGCTCACCTGGACAGGGGAGAATGAACACTGAAGCTTTCTTT. This sequence encodes CASSPGQGRMNTEAFF.

The J gene is TRBJ1-2, the V gene TRBV4-2; D perhaps matches TRBD1 (6 bases). Germline values: CDR1 LGHNA, CDR2 YNFKEQ. V dropped 0 bases and J dropped 8 bases, with 25 bases sitting between them. This CDR3 is 18 amino acids long. The DNA of the CDR3 is TGTGCCAGCAGCCAAGACCCCTATCTTTCACAGGGTCTGAACGGCTACACCTTC. Amino acids: CASSQDPYLSQGLNGYTF.

The chain carries TRBV15 and TRBJ1-4, with D hard to call. Trimming shortened V by 6 bases and J by 7 bases, and 15 bases separated the two germline ends. This CDR3 has 14 residues. The germline V gene has CDR1 LNHNV and CDR2 YYDKDF (reference sequence). Here the CDR3 DNA reads TGTGCCACCAGTCCCGACCGGGGAGTTGAAAAACTGTTTTTT. Translation gives CATSPDRGVEKLFF.

The rearrangement uses TRBV19 and TRBJ1-1; maybe TRBD1 (5 bases). Trimming took off 6 bases at V and 3 bases at J, with 14 bases between the two ends. The CDR3 covers 14 residues. From germline, CDR1 is LNHDA and CDR2 SQIVND (reference sequence). CDR3 residues: CASSRTKSDTEAFF. The CDR3 region has the DNA TGTGCCAGTAGCCGGACAAAATCGGACACTGAAGCTTTCTTT.

The V call is TRBV27, the J call TRBJ1-5; maybe TRBD1 (6 bases). The CDR3 sequence is 14 residues long. Trimming removed 4 bases at V and 5 bases at J, with 12 bases between. Germline assignment: CDR1 MNHEY and CDR2 SMNVEV (reference sequence). Written as DNA, the CDR3 is TGTGCCAGCAGTTCCTCGGGGGGCCATCAGCCCCAGCATTTT. This gives the protein CASSSSGGHQPQHF.

This chain joins TRBV2 and TRBJ2-2, with 7 bases identical to TRBD1. Losses at the gene ends were 10 bases for V and 4 bases for J; bases not matched to a gene: 12. CDR1 is SNHLY, CDR2 FYNNEI, per germline. The CDR3 consists of 15 residues. CDR3 in amino acids: CATSKGQIFTGELFF. For the CDR3, the DNA is TGTGCCACGTCTAAGGGACAGATCTTCACCGGGGAGCTGTTTTTT.

This clone has just a few counts. This chain links TRBV19 with TRBJ1-5, with 7 nucleotides matching TRBD1. The ends lost 8 bases at V and 10 bases at J; junction bases unmatched: 14. This CDR3 contains 14 residues. Germline V gene sequence: CDR1 LNHDA, CDR2 SQIVND (reference sequence). The CDR3 is CASGMGQLLSPQHF. The CDR3 bases are TGTGCCAGTGGAATGGGACAGCTTCTAAGCCCCCAGCATTTT.

V usage is TRBV7-8 and J usage is TRBJ1-4; D might be TRBD1 (5 bases). V lost 5 bases and J 6 bases, leaving 13 bases between the germline ends. The CDR3 consists of 14 residues. Germline CDR1 and CDR2: SGHVS and FQNEAQ. CDR3 in amino acids: CASSVGGVHEKLFF. The CDR3 DNA reads TGTGCCAGCAGCGTGGGGGGAGTGCATGAAAAACTGTTTTTT.

The gene calls are TRBV7-3 and TRBJ2-5, with D maybe TRBD2 (6 bases). CDR3 length: 13 amino acids. Germline V gene sequence: CDR1 SGHTA, CDR2 FQGTGA. Between the trimmed V and J ends, which lost 4 bases and 2 bases, there was a span of 8 bases. The CDR3 reads CASSSGLQETQYF. For the CDR3, the DNA is TGTGCCAGCAGCTCGGGACTGCAAGAGACCCAGTACTTC. The whole variable domain, filled in from reference TRBV7-3 and TRBJ2-5, reads GAGVSQTPSNKVTEKGKYVELRCDPISGHTALYWYRQSLGQGPEFLIYFQGTGAADDSGLPNDRFFAVRPEGSVSTLKIQRTERGDSAVYLCASSSGLQETQYFGPGTRLLVL.

The V and J genes are TRBV19 and TRBJ1-1; D may be TRBD1 (5 bases). The CDR3 is 13 amino acids. CDR1 is LNHDA, CDR2 SQIVND, per germline (reference sequence). The V and J ends lost 9 bases and 1 base respectively, with 12 bases between them. CDR3 region: CASEVRENTEAFF. The DNA of the CDR3 is TGTGCCAGCGAGGTCAGGGAGAACACTGAAGCTTTCTTT.

On this clone: Other nucleotide sequences in the sample specify the same CDR3. This chain links TRBV6-1 with TRBJ1-5; a possible D gene is TRBD1 (5 bases). The CDR3 has 14 amino acids. Germline-derived CDR1 and CDR2 are MNHNS and SASEGT. The ends were cut back, 0 bases at V and 6 bases at J, with 9 bases in the middle. CDR3 sequence (DNA): TGTGCCAGCAGTGAAGCGGGACTCTCTCAGCCCCAGCATTTT. Its protein is CASSEAGLSQPQHF.

This clone was detected a few times. The chain is built from TRBV9 and TRBJ1-1; the match to TRBD1 covers 8 bases. CDR3 length: 15 amino acids. J lost 4 bases, V lost 4 bases, and 9 bases had no gene match. The germline V gene has CDR1 SGDLS and CDR2 YYNGEE. CDR3 DNA sequence: TGTGCCAGCAGCTCCCTGACAGGGGTGATCACTGAAGCTTTCTTT. Translation: CASSSLTGVITEAFF.

V usage is TRBV18 and J usage is TRBJ2-3; 7 bases line up with TRBD1. CDR1 and CDR2 (germline): KGHSH, LQKENI. J lost 3 bases, V lost 4 bases, and 4 bases had no gene match. This CDR3 has 14 amino acids. CDR3 sequence (DNA): TGTGCCAGCTCACAGGGGGCGATGACAGATACGCAGTATTTT. Its translation: CASSQGAMTDTQYF.

The count of this clone is one. The V and J genes are TRBV9 and TRBJ2-1; 9 bases map to TRBD2. CDR3 length equals 14 residues. In germline, CDR1 is SGDLS, CDR2 YYNGEE. Trimming cost V 6 bases and J 8 bases; bases outside gene matches: 9. DNA for the CDR3: TGTGCCAGCATGCGGGGGGGCCTGGGGGATGAGCAGTTCTTC. It encodes CASMRGGLGDEQFF.

The rearrangement links TRBV2 to TRBJ1-2; 8 bases map to TRBD1. J lost 3 bases, V lost 5 bases, and 5 bases had no gene match. Germline CDR1 is SNHLY and CDR2 is FYNNEI. The CDR3 runs 14 residues. The CDR3 bases are TGTGCCAGCAGTTGGGACAGGCTCGACTATGGCTACACCTTC. This codes for CASSWDRLDYGYTF.

The chain uses TRBV6-5 and TRBJ1-1; 9 bases are a match to TRBD1. Germline V gene sequence: CDR1 MNHEY, CDR2 SVGAGI. This CDR3 is built from 16 residues. V shed 4 bases and J 3 bases; nucleotides not matched to a gene: 9. The DNA for the CDR3 is TGTGCCAGCAGTTTTAACCCGGGACAGGGAGACACTGAAGCTTTCTTT. It encodes CASSFNPGQGDTEAFF.

This chain uses TRBV19 with TRBJ2-7; D is possibly TRBD1 (5 bases). This CDR3 comprises 13 residues. Deletions cut 3 bases from V and 6 bases from J, with 12 bases between. Germline CDR1 and CDR2: LNHDA and SQIVND (reference sequence). CDR3 bases: TGTGCCAGTAGTATGGGGCAGGGTGGCGAGCAGTACTTC. It translates to CASSMGQGGEQYF.

This rearrangement joins TRBV28 to TRBJ1-5; unclear D gene. The CDR3 runs to 14 residues. In germline, CDR1 is MDHEN, CDR2 SYDVKM. Trimming took 4 bases from V and 3 from J, leaving 10 bases between them. This CDR3 is CASSYPQVNQPQHF. The DNA of the CDR3 is TGTGCCAGCAGTTACCCCCAGGTCAATCAGCCCCAGCATTTT. Based on the CDR3 plus reference TRBV28 and TRBJ1-5, the full variable domain is DVKVTQSSRYLVKRTGEKVFLECVQDMDHENMFWYRQDPGLGLRLIYFSYDVKMKEKGDIPEGYSVSREKKERFSLILESASTNQTSMYLCASSYPQVNQPQHFGDGTRLSIL.